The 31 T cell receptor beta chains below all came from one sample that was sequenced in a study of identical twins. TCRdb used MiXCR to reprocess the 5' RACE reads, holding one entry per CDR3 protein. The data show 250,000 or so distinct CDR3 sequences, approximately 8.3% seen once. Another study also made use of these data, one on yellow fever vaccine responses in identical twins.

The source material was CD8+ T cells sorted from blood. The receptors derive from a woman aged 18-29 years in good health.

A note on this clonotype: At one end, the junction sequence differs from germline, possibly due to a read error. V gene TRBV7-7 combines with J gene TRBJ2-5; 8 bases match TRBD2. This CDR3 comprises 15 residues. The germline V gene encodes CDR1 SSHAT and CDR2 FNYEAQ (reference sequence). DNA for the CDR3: TGTGCTAGCACTGCTTCGGGGGGGATGAAAGAGACCCAGTACTTC. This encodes CASTASGGMKETQYF.

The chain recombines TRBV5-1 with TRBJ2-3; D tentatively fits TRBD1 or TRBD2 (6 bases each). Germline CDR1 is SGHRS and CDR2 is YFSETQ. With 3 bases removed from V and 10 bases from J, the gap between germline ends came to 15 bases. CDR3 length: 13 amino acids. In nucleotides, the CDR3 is TGCGCCAGCAGCTCGACAGGAGCGGGTCCGCAGTATTTT. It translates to CASSSTGAGPQYF.

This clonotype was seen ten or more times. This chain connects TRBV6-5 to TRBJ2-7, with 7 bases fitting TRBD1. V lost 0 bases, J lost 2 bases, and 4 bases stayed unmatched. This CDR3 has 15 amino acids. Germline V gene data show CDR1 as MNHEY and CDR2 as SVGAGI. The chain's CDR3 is CASSYSLTGAYEQYF. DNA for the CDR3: TGTGCCAGCAGTTACTCCCTTACAGGGGCCTACGAGCAGTACTTC.

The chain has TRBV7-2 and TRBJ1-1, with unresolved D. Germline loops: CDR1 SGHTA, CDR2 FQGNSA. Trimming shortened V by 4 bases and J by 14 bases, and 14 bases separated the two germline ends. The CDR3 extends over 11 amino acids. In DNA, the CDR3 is TGTGCCAGCAGCTCCGATTATGTGAGGTTCTTT. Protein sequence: CASSSDYVRFF.

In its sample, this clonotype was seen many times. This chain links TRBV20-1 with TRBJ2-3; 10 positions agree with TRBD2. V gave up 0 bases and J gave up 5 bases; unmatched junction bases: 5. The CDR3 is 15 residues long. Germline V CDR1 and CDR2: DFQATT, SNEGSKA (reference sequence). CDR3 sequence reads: CSARELAGARDTQYF. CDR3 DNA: TGCAGTGCTAGAGAGCTAGCGGGAGCGAGAGATACGCAGTATTTT.

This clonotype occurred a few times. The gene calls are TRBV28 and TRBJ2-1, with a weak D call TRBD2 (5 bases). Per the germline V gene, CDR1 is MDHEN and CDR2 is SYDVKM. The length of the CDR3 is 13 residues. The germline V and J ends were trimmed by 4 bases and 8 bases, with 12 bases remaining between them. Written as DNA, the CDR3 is TGTGCCAGCAGTTATTCAACCGGGGATGAGCAGTTCTTC. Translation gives CASSYSTGDEQFF.

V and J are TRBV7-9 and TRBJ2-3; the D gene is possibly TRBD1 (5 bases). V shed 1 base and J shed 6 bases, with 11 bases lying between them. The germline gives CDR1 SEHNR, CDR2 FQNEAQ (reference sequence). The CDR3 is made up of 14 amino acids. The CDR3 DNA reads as TGTGCCAGCAGCTTAGGGCAGGGATTGGATACGCAGTATTTT. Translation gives CASSLGQGLDTQYF. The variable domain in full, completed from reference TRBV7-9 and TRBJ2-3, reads DTGVSQNPRHKITKRGQNVTFRCDPISEHNRLYWYRQTLGQGPEFLTYFQNEAQLEKSRLLSDRFSAERPKGSFSTLEIQRTEQGDSAMYLCASSLGQGLDTQYFGPGTRLTVL.

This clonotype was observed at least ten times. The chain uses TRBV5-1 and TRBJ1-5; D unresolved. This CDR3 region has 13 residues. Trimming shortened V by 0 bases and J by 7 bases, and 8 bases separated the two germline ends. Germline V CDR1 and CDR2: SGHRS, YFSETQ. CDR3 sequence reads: CASSLAVGQPQHF. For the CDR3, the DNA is TGCGCCAGCAGCTTGGCCGTTGGCCAGCCCCAGCATTTT.

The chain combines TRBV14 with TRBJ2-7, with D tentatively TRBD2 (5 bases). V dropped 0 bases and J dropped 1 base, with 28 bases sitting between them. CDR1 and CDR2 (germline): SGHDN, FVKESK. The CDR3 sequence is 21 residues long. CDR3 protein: CASSQDPYGDRSKPSSYEQYF. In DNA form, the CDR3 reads TGTGCCAGCAGCCAAGATCCGTACGGGGATAGAAGTAAACCCTCTTCCTACGAGCAGTACTTC.

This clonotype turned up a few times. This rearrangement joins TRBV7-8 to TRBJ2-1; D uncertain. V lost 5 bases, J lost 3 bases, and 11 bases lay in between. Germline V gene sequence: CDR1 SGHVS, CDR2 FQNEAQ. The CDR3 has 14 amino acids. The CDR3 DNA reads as TGTGCCAGCAGCCTTCTACCCGGCTACAATGAGCAGTTCTTC. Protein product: CASSLLPGYNEQFF.

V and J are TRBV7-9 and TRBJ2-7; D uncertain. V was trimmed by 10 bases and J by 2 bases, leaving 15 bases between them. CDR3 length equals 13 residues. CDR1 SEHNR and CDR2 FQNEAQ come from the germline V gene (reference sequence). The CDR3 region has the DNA TGTGCCACCCAATTTGGGGATGCCTACGAGCAGTACTTC. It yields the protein CATQFGDAYEQYF.

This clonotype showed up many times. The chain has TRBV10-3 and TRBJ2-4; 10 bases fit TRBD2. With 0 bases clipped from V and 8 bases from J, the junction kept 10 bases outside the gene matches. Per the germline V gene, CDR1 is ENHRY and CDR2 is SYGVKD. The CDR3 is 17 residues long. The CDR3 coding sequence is TGTGCCATCAGTGAGTCGAGAGCGGGAGGGCCGGGGGACATTCAGTACTTC. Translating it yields CAISESRAGGPGDIQYF.

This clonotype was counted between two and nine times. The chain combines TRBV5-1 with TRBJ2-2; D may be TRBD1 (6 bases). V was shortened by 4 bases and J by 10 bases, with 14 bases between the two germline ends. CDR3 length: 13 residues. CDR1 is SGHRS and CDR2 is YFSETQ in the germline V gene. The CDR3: CASSPDSSVELFF. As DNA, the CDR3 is TGCGCCAGCAGCCCGGACAGTTCTGTGGAGCTGTTTTTT.

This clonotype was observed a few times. The CDR3 region has the DNA TGTGCCAGCAGTGTGCGACCGGGACAGGTTTTCTCCTACGAGCAGTACTTC. Residues: CASSVRPGQVFSYEQYF. The chain combines TRBV6-1 with TRBJ2-7; 8 bases map to TRBD1. V gave up 4 bases and J gave up 0 bases; unmatched junction bases: 11. Germline CDR1 reads MNHNS; CDR2 reads SASEGT. The CDR3 loop spans 17 amino acids.

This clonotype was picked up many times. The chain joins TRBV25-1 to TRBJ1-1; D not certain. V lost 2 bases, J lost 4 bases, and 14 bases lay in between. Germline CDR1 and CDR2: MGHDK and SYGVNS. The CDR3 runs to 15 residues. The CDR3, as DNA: TGTGCCAGCAGTGAACTAGACAACCGGTTCACTGAAGCTTTCTTT. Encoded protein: CASSELDNRFTEAFF.

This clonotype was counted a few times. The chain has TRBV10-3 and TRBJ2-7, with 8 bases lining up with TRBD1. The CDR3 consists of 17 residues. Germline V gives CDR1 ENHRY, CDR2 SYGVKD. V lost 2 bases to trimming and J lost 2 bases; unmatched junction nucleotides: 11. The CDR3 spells CAISEPPGQGGPYEQYF. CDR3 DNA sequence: TGTGCCATCAGTGAGCCTCCCGGACAGGGAGGTCCCTACGAGCAGTACTTC.

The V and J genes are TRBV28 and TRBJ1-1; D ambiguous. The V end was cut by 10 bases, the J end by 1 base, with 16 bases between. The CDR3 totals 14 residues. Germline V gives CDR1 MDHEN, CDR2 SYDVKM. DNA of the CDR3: TGTGCCACCAAGACGCCCTACAAGAACACTGAAGCTTTCTTT. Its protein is CATKTPYKNTEAFF.

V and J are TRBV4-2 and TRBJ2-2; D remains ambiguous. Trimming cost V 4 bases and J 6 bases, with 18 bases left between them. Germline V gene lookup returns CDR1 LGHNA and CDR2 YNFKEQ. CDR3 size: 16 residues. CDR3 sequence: CASSLPRMGTPGELFF. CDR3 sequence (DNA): TGTGCCAGCAGCCTCCCAAGGATGGGTACGCCCGGGGAGCTGTTTTTT.

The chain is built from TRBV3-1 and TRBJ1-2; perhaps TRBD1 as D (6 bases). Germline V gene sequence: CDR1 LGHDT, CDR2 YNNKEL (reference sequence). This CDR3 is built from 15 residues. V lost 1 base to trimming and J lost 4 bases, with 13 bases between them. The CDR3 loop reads CASSQVGGLTYGYTF. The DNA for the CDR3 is TGTGCCAGCAGCCAAGTGGGGGGCCTCACCTATGGCTACACCTTC.

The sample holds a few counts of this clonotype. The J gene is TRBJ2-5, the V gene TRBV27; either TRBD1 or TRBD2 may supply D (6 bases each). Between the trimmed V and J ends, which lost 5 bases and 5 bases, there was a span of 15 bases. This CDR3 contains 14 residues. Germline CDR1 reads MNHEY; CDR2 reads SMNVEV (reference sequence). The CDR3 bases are TGTGCCAGCAGTCAGGGGAGTGGGGGGGAGACCCAGTACTTC. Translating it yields CASSQGSGGETQYF.

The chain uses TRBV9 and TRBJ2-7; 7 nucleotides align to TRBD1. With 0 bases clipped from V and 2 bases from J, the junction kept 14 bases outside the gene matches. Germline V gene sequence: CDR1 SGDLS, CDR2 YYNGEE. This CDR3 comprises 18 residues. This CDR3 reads CASSVVGYTGVPPYEQYF. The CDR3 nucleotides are TGTGCCAGCAGCGTAGTTGGGTACACAGGGGTTCCCCCCTACGAGCAGTACTTC.

The DNA for the CDR3 is TGCGCCAGCAGCTTGGTTCAGGGTGTACGGTACGAGCAGTACTTC. As protein: CASSLVQGVRYEQYF. This chain joins TRBV5-1 and TRBJ2-7; D is perhaps TRBD1 (5 bases). CDR3 length equals 15 residues. Germline CDR1 SGHRS, CDR2 YFSETQ. Trimming stripped 0 bases from V and 4 bases from J, with 14 bases between. The whole variable domain, remainder taken from reference TRBV5-1 and TRBJ2-7, is KAGVTQTPRYLIKTRGQQVTLSCSPISGHRSVSWYQQTPGQGLQFLFEYFSETQRNKGNFPGRFSGRQFSNSRSEMNVSTLELGDSALYLCASSLVQGVRYEQYFGPGTRLTVT.

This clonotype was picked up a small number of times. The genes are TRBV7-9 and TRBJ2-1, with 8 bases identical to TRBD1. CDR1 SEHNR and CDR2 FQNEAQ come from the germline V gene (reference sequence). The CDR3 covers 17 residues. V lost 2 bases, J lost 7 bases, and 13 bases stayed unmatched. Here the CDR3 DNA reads TGTGCCAGCAGCTTAAGAGCGGCAGGGGGCGATTGGAATGAGCAGTTCTTC. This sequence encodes CASSLRAAGGDWNEQFF.

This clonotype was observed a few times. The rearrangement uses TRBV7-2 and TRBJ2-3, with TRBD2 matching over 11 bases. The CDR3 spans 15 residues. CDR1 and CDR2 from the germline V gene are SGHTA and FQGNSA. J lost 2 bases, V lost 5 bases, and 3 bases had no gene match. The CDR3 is CASSQLAGVTDTQYF. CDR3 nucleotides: TGTGCCAGCAGCCAACTAGCGGGAGTCACAGATACGCAGTATTTT.

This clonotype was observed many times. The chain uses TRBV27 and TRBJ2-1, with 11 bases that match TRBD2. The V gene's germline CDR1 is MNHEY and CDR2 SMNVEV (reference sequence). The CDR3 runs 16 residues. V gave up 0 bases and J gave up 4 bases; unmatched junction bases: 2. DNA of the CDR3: TGTGCCAGCAGTTTATCGACTAGCGGGGCTTACAATGAGCAGTTCTTC. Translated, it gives CASSLSTSGAYNEQFF.

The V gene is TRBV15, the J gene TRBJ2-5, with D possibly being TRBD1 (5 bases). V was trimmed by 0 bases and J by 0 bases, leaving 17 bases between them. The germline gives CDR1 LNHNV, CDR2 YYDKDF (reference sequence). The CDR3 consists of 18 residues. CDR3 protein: CATSREVTDPHYQETQYF. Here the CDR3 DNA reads TGTGCCACCAGCAGAGAAGTGACAGACCCTCACTACCAAGAGACCCAGTACTTC.

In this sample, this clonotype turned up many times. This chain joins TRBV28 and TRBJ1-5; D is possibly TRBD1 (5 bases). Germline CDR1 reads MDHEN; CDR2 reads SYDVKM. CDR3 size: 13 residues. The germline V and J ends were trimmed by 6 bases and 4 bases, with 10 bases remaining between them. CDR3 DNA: TGTGCCAGCAGAAGCGGGACTAATCAGCCCCAGCATTTT. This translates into CASRSGTNQPQHF.

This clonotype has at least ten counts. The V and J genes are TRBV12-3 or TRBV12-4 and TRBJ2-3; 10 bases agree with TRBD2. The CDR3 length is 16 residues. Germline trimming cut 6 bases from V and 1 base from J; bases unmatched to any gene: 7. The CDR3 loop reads CASRLRTSGGTDTQYF. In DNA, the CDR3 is TGTGCCAGCAGACTCCGAACTAGCGGGGGCACAGATACGCAGTATTTT.

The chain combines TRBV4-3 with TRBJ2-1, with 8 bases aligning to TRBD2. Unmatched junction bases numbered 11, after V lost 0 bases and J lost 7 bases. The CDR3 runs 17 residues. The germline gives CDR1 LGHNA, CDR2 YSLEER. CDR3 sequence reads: CASSQDLSGLVRNEQFF. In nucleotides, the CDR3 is TGCGCCAGCAGCCAAGATTTATCGGGACTAGTAAGGAATGAGCAGTTCTTC.

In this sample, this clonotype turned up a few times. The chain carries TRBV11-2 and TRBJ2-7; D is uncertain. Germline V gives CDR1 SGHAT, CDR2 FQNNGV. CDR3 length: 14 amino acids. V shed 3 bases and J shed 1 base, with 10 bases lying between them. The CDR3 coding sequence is TGTGCCAGCAGCTTGGAGTGGGGATCCTACGAGCAGTACTTC. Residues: CASSLEWGSYEQYF.

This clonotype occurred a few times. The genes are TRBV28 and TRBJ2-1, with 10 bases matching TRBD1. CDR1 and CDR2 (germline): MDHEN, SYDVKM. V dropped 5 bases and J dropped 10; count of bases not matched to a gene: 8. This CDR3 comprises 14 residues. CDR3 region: CASSPRTGGYEQFF. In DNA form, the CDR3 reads TGTGCCAGCAGTCCCAGGACAGGGGGATACGAGCAGTTCTTC.